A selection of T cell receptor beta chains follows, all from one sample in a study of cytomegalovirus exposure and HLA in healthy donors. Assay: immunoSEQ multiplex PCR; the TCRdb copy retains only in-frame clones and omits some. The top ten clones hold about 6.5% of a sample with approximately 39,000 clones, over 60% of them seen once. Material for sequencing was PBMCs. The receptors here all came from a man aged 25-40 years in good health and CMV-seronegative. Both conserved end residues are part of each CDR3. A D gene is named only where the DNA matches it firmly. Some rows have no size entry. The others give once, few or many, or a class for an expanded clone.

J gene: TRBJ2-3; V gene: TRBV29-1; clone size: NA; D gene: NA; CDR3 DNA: TGCAGCGTTGAGGCGGCTAGCAGAAGCACAGATACGCAGTATTTT; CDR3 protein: CSVEAASRSTDTQYF
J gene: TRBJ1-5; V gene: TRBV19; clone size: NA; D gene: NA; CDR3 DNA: TGTGCCAGTAGCTCCCTGTTTTTGCAGCATTTT; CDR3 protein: CASSSLFLQHF
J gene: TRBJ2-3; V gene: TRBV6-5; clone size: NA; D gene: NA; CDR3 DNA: TGTGCCAGCAGTTACCCGGGCACAGATACGCAGTATTTT; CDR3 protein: CASSYPGTDTQYF
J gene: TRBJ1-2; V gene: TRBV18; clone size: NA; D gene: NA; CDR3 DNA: TGTGCCAGCTCACCCGCCCTCACAGGACCCGGCTATGGCTACACCTTC; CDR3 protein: CASSPALTGPGYGYTF
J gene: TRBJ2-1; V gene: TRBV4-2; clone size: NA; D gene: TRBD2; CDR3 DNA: TGTGCCAGCAGCCTTAGCGGGGGGACATCCAATGAGCAGTTCTTC; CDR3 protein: CASSLSGGTSNEQFF
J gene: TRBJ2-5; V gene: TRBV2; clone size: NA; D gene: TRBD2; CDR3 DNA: TGTGCCAGCAGTCCGGGACTAGCGACCCGGCCCCAGTACTTC; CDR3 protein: CASSPGLATRPQYF
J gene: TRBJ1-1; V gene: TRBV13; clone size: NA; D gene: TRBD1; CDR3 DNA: TGTGCCAGCAGCCGACAGGGGGTGACTGAAGCTTTCTTT; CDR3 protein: CASSRQGVTEAFF
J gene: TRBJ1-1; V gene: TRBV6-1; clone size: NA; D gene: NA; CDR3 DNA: TGTGCCAGCACTTGGGGCCTGGACACTGAAGCTTTCTTT; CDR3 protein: CASTWGLDTEAFF
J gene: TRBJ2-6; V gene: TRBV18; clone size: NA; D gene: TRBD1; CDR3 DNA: TGTGCCAGCTCACCACAGTCTCAGGGACAGGGTATACTCTCTGGGGCCAACGTCCTGACTTTC; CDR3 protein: CASSPQSQGQGILSGANVLTF
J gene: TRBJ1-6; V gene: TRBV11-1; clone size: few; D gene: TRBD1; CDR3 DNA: TGTGCCAGCAGCGACAGGGAGTCCTATAATTCACCCCTCCACTTT; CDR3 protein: CASSDRESYNSPLHF
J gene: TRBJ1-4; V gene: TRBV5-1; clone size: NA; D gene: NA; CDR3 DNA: TGCGCCAGCAGCCCAGATGCAACTAATGAAAAACTGTTTTTT; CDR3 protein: CASSPDATNEKLFF
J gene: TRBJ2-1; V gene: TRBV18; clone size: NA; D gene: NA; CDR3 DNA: TGTGCCAGCTCGAGGGGGACTACCAGCGATGAGCAGTTCTTC; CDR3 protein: CASSRGTTSDEQFF
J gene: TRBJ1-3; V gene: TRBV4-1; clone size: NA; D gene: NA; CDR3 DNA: TGCGCCAGCAGCCAAGAGGGGCCCCCTGGAAACACCATATATTTT; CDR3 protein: CASSQEGPPGNTIYF
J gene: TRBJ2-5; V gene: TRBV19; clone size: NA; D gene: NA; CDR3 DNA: TGTGCCAGTAGTATAGATGCGGCAGGGCAAGAGACCCAGTACTTC; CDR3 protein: CASSIDAAGQETQYF
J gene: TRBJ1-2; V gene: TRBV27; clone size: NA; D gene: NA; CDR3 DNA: TGTGCCAGCAGTTTAAAGGGACACGGCTACACCTTC; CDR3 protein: CASSLKGHGYTF
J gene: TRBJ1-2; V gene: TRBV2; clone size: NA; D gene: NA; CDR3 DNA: TGTGCCAGCAGTGTTAGTGACTATGGCTACACCTTC; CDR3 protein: CASSVSDYGYTF
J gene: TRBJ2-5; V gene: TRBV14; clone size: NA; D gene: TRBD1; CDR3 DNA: TGTGCCAGCAACCAATACAGGGGGCAAGAGACCCAGTACTTC; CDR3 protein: CASNQYRGQETQYF